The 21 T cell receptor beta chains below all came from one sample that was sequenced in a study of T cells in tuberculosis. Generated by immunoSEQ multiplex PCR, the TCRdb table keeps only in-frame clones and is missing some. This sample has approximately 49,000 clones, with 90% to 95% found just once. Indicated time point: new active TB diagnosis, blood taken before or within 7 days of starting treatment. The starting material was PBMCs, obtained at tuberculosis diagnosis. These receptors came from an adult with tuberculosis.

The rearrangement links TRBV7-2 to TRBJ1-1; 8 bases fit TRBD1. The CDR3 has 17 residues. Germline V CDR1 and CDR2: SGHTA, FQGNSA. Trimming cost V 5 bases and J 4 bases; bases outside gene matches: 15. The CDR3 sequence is CASSPRTGRVYRTEAFF. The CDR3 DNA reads TGTGCCAGCAGCCCCAGGACAGGGCGCGTCTATCGCACTGAAGCTTTCTTT.

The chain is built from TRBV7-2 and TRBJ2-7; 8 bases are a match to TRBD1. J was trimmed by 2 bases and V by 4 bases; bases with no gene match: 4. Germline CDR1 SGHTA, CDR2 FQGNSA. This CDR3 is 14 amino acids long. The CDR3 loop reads CASSSGQVTYEQYF. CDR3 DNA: TGTGCCAGCAGCTCGGGACAGGTCACCTACGAGCAGTACTTC.

CDR3 sequence: CASSFAPGQGTYEQYF. In nucleotides, the CDR3 is TGTGCCAGCAGCTTCGCCCCGGGACAGGGGACCTACGAGCAGTACTTC. The V gene is TRBV7-2, the J gene TRBJ2-7, with 10 bases aligning to TRBD1. The CDR3 runs 16 residues. Germline V CDR1 and CDR2: SGHTA, FQGNSA. V shed 3 bases, J shed 2 bases, and the junction held 7 bases outside the gene matches.

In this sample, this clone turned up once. This CDR3 is CASSSRGYGYTF. CDR3 DNA sequence: TGTGCCAGCAGCTCCAGAGGGTATGGCTACACCTTC. This chain uses TRBV7-9 with TRBJ1-2; D is undetermined. From germline, CDR1 is SEHNR and CDR2 FQNEAQ (reference sequence). Trimming removed 4 bases from V and 5 bases from J, with 8 bases in between. The CDR3 loop spans 12 amino acids.

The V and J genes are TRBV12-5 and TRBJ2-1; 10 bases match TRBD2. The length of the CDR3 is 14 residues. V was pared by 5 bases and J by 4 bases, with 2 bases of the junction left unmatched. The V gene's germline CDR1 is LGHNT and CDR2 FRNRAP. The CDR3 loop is CASGPSGGYNEQFF. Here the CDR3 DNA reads TGTGCTAGTGGTCCTAGCGGGGGATACAATGAGCAGTTCTTC.

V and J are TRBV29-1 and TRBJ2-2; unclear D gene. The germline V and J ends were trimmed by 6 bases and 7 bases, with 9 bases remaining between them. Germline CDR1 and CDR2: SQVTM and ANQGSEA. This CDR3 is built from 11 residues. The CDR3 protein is CSVDKSGELFF. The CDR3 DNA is TGCAGCGTCGACAAAAGCGGGGAGCTGTTTTTT.

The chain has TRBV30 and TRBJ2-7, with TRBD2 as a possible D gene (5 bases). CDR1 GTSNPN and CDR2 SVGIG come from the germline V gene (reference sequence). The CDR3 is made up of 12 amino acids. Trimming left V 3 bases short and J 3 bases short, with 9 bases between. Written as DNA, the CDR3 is TGTGCCTGGAGCCCCGGGAACTACGAGCAGTACTTC. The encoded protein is CAWSPGNYEQYF.

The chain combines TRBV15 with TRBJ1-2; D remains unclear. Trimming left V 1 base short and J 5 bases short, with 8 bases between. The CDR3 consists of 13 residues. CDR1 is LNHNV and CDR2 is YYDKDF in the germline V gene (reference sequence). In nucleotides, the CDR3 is TGTGCCACCAGCAGAGGCGGAGGGTATGGCTACACCTTC. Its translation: CATSRGGGYGYTF.

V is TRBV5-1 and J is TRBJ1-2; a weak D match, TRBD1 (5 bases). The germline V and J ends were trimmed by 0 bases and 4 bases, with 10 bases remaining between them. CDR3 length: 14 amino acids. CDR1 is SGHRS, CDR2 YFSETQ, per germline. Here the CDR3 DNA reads TGCGCCAGCAGCTTGGAACAGGCTTCCTATGGCTACACCTTC. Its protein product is CASSLEQASYGYTF.

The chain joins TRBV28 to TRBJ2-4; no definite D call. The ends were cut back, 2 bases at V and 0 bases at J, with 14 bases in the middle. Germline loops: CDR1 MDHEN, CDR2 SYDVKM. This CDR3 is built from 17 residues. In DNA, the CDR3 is TGTGCCAGCAGTTTAATTTTGGCAGATTTAGCCAAAAACATTCAGTACTTC. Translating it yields CASSLILADLAKNIQYF. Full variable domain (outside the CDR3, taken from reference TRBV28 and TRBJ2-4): DVKVTQSSRYLVKRTGEKVFLECVQDMDHENMFWYRQDPGLGLRLIYFSYDVKMKEKGDIPEGYSVSREKKERFSLILESASTNQTSMYLCASSLILADLAKNIQYFGAGTRLSVL.

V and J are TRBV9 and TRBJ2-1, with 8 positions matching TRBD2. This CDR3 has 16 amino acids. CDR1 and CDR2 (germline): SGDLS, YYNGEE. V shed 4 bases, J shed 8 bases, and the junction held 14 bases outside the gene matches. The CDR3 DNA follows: TGTGCCAGCAGCCCGAGCCCAGCGGGAGTGGTGGATGAGCAGTTCTTC. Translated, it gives CASSPSPAGVVDEQFF.

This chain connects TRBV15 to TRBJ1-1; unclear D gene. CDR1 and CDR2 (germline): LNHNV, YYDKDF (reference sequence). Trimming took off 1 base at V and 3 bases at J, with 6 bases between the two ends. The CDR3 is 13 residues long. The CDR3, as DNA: TGTGCCACCAGCAGAGTTGGCTACACTGAAGCTTTCTTT. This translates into CATSRVGYTEAFF.

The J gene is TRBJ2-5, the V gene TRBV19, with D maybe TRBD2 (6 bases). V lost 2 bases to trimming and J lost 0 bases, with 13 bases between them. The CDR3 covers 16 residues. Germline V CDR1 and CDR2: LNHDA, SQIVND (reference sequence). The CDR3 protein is CASSISGSGYQETQYF. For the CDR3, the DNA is TGTGCCAGTAGTATATCCGGGAGCGGGTACCAAGAGACCCAGTACTTC.

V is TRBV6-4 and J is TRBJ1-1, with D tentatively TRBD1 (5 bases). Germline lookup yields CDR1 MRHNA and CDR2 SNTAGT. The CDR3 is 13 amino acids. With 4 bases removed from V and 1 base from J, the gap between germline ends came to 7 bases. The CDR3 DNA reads TGTGCCAGCAGTGCGACAGAGAACACTGAAGCTTTCTTT. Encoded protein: CASSATENTEAFF.

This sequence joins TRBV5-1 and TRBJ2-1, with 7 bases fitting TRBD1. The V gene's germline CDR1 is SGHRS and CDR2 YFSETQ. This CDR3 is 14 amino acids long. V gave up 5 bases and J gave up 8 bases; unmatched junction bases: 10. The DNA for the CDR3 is TGCGCCAGCAGTAGGTTGACAGGGCTAGATGAGCAGTTCTTC. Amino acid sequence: CASSRLTGLDEQFF. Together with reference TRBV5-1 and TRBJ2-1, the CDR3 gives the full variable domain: KAGVTQTPRYLIKTRGQQVTLSCSPISGHRSVSWYQQTPGQGLQFLFEYFSETQRNKGNFPGRFSGRQFSNSRSEMNVSTLELGDSALYLCASSRLTGLDEQFFGPGTRLTVL.

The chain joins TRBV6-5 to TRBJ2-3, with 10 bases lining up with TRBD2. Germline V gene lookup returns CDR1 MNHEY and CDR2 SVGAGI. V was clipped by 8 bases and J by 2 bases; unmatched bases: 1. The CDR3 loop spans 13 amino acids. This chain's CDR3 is CASGTSATDTQYF. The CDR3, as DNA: TGTGCCAGCGGGACTAGCGCCACAGATACGCAGTATTTT.

The CDR3 DNA reads as TGTGCCAGCAGTTACCGGATCCAGGCCTACGAGCAGTACTTC. Its protein product is CASSYRIQAYEQYF. The chain combines TRBV6-6 with TRBJ2-7, with D unresolved. The CDR3 is 14 residues long. Germline V gene lookup returns CDR1 MNHNY and CDR2 SVGAGI (reference sequence). Trimming shortened V by 2 bases and J by 2 bases, and 10 bases separated the two germline ends.

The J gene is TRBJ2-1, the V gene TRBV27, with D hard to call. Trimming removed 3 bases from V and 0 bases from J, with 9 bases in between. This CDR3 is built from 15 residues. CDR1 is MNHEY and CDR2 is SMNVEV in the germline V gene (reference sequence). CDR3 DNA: TGTGCCAGCAGTTTTGACTGGCACTCCTACAATGAGCAGTTCTTC. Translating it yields CASSFDWHSYNEQFF.

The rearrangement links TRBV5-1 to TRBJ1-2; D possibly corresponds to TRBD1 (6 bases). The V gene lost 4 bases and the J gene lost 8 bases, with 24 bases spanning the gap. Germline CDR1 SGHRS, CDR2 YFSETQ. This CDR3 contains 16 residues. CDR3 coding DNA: TGCGCCAGCAGCCCCCAAACAGGGTCCCCCCTCGAGGGCTACACCTTC. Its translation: CASSPQTGSPLEGYTF.

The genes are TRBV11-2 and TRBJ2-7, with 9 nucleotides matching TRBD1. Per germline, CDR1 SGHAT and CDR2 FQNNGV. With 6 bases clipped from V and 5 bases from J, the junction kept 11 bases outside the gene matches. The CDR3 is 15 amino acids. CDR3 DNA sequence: TGTGCCAGCAGTCGCAGCCCGGGACAGGGCCACGAGCAGTACTTC. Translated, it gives CASSRSPGQGHEQYF. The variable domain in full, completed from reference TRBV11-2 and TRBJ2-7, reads EAGVAQSPRYKIIEKRQSVAFWCNPISGHATLYWYQQILGQGPKLLIQFQNNGVVDDSQLPKDRFSAERLKGVDSTLKIQPAKLEDSAVYLCASSRSPGQGHEQYFGPGTRLTVT.

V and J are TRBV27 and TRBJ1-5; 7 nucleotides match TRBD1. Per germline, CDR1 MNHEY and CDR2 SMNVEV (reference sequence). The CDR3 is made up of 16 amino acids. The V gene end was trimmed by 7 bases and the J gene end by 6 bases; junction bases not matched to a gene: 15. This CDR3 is CASNRSWLQGSQPQHF. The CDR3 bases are TGTGCCAGCAATCGGTCTTGGCTACAGGGGAGTCAGCCCCAGCATTTT.